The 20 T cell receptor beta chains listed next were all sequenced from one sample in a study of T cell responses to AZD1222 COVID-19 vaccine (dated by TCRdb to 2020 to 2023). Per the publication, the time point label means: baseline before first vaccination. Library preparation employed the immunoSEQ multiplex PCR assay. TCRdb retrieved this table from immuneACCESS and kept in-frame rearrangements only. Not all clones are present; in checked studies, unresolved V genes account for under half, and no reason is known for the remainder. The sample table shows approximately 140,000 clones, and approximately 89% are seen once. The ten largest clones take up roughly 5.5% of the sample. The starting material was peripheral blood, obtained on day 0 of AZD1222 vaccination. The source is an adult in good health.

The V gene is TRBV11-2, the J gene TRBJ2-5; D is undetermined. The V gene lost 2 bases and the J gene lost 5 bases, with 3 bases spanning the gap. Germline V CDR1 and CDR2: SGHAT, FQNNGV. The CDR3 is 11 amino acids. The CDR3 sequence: CASSLRETQYF. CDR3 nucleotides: TGTGCCAGCAGCTTACGCGAGACCCAGTACTTC. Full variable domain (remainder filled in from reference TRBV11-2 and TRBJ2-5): EAGVAQSPRYKIIEKRQSVAFWCNPISGHATLYWYQQILGQGPKLLIQFQNNGVVDDSQLPKDRFSAERLKGVDSTLKIQPAKLEDSAVYLCASSLRETQYFGPGTRLLVL.

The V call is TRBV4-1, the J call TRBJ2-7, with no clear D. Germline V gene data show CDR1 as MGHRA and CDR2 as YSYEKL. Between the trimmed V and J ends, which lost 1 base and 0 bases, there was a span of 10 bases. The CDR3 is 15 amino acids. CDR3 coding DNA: TGCGCCAGCAGCCAAGCCGACGGAAGCTCCTACGAGCAGTACTTC. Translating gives CASSQADGSSYEQYF.

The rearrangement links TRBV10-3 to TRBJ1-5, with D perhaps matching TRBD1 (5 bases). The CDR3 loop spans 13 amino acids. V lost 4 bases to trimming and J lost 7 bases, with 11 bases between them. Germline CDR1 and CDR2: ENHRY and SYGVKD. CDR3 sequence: CAISGAGTQPQHF. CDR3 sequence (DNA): TGTGCCATCAGTGGGGCAGGGACCCAGCCCCAGCATTTT.

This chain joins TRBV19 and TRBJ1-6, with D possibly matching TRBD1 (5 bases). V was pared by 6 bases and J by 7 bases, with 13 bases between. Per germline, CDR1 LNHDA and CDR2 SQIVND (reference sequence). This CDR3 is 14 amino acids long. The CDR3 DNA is TGTGCCAGTAGGACAGTTATTTCCAATTCACCCCTCCACTTT. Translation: CASRTVISNSPLHF. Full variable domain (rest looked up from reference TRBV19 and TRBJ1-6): DGGITQSPKYLFRKEGQNVTLSCEQNLNHDAMYWYRQDPGQGLRLIYYSQIVNDFQKGDIAEGYSVSREKKESFPLTVTSAQKNPTAFYLCASRTVISNSPLHFGNGTRLTVT.

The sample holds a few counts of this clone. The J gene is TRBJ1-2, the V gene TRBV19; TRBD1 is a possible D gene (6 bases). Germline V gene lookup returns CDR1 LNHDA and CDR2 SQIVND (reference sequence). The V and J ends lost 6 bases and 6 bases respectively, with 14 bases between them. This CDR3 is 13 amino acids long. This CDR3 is CASRQGSPDGYTF. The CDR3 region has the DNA TGTGCCAGTAGACAGGGCTCGCCGGATGGCTACACCTTC.

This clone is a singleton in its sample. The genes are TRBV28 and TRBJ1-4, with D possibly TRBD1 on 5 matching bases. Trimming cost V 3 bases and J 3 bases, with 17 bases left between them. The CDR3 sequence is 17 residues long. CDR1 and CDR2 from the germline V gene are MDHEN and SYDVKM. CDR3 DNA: TGTGCCAGCAGTTTCTCCACCGGGGCAGGCGCTAATGAAAAACTGTTTTTT. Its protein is CASSFSTGAGANEKLFF.

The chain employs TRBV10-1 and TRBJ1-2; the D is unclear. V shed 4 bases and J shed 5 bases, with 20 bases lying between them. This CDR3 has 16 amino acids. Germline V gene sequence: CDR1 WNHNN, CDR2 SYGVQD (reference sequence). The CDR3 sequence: CASSVPGETATYGYTF. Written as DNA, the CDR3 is TGCGCCAGCAGTGTCCCCGGTGAAACAGCTACGTATGGCTACACCTTC.

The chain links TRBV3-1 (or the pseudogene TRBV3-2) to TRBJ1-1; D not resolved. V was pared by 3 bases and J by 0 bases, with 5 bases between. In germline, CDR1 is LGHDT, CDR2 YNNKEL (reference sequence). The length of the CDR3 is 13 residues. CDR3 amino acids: CASSQPMNTEAFF. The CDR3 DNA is TGTGCCAGCAGCCAGCCCATGAACACTGAAGCTTTCTTT.

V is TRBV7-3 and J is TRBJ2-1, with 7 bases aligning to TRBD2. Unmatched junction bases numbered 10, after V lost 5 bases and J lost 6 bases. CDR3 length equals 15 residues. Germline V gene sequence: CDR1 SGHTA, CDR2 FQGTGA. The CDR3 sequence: CASSRGAGEFNEQFF. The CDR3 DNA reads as TGTGCCAGCAGCCGCGGTGCGGGAGAGTTCAATGAGCAGTTCTTC.

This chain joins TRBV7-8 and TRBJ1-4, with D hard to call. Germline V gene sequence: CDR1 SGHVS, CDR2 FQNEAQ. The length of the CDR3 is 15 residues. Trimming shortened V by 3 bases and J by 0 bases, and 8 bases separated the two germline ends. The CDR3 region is CASSLMAATNEKLFF. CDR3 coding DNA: TGTGCCAGCAGCTTGATGGCGGCAACTAATGAAAAACTGTTTTTT.

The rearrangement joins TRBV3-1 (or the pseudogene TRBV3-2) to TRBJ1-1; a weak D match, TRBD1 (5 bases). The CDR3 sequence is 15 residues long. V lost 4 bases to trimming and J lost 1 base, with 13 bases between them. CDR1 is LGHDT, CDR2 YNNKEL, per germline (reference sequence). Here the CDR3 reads CASSPPGQGNTEAFF. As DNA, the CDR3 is TGTGCCAGCAGCCCTCCGGGTCAGGGGAACACTGAAGCTTTCTTT.

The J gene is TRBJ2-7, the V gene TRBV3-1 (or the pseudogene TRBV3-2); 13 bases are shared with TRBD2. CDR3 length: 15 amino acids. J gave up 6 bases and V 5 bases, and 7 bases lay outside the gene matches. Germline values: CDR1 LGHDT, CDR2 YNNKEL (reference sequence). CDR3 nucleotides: TGTGCCAGCAGCTTGGAGGGACTAGCGGGGCTCGAGCAGTACTTC. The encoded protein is CASSLEGLAGLEQYF.

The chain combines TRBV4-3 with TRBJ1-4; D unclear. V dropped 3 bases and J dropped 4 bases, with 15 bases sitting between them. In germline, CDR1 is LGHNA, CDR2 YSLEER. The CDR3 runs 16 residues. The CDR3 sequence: CASSQSPENVNEKLFF. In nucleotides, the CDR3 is TGCGCCAGCAGCCAGTCCCCGGAGAATGTTAATGAAAAACTGTTTTTT.

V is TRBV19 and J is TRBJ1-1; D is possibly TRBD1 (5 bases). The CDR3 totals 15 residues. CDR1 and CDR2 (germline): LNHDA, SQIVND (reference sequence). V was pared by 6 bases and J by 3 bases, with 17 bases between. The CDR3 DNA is TGTGCCAGTAGCTCACTAACCCCAGGGTACACTGAAGCTTTCTTT. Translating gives CASSSLTPGYTEAFF.

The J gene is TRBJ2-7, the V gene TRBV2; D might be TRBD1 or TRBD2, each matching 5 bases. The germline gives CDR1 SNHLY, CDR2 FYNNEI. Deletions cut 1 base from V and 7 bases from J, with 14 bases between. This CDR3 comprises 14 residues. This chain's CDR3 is CASSEVRDLGEQYF. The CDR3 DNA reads TGTGCCAGCAGTGAAGTCCGGGACCTAGGGGAGCAGTACTTC.

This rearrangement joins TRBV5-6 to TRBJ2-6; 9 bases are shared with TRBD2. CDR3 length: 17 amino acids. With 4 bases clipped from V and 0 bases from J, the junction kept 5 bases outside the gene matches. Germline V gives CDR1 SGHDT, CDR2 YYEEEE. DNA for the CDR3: TGTGCCAGCAGCCCCGGACTAGCGAGCTCTGGGGCCAACGTCCTGACTTTC. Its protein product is CASSPGLASSGANVLTF.

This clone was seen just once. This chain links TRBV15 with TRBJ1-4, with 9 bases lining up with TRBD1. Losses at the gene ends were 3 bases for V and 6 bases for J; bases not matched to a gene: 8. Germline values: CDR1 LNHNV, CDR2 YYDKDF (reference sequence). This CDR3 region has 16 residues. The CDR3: CATSRGQTGGDEKLFF. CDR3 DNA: TGTGCCACCAGCAGGGGCCAAACAGGGGGCGATGAAAAACTGTTTTTT.

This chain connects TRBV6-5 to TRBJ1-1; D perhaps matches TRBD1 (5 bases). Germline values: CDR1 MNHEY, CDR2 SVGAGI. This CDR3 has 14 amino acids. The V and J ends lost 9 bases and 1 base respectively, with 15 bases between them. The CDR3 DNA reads TGTGCCAGTTCGTGGGGCATTACGAACACTGAAGCTTTCTTT. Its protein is CASSWGITNTEAFF.

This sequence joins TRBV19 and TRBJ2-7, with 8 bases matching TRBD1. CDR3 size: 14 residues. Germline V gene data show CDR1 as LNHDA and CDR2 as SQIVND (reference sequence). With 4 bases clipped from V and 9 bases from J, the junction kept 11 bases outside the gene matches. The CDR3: CASSTRPGQGGQYF. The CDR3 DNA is TGTGCCAGTAGTACCCGCCCCGGACAGGGTGGGCAGTACTTC.

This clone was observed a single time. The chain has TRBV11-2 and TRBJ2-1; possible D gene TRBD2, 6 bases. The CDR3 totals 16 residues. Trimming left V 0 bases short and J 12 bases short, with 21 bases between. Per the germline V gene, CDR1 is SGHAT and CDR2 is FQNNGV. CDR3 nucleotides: TGTGCCAGCAGCTTAGACCTGATTAGCGGCCCATCTGGGCAGTTCTTC. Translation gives CASSLDLISGPSGQFF.